This T cell receptor (beta chain) was recorded in a study of blood T cell repertoires in COVID-19. Across the whole study: Acute and convalescent COVID-19 specimens originated in the United States, Italy and Spain. PBMCs, B-cell-depleted T cells, or T cells provided the cDNA or gDNA that made up the material.

In the original analysis: The assay estimated nucleated cells by amplifying reference gene primers. The protocol was immunoSEQ multiplex PCR, while the TCRdb copy is restricted to in-frame clones and leaves out a portion. From that table come the V and J calls and clone size; the DNA was used to work out D and trimming. The repertoire holds hundreds of thousands of clones, roughly four fifths seen once, with 2% to 3% in the top ten. The germline V gene has CDR1 GTSNPN and CDR2 SVGIG (reference sequence). This CDR3 contains 13 residues. V shed 3 bases, J shed 2 bases, and the junction held 0 bases outside the gene matches.

The chain is built from TRBV30 and TRBJ1-4; 7 bases are a match to TRBD1. The receptor was isolated from a middle-aged woman with active or convalescent COVID-19. Sequenced material: peripheral blood. The chain's CDR3 is CAWSRGTNEKLFF. The CDR3 coding sequence is TGTGCCTGGAGCAGGGGGACTAATGAAAAACTGTTTTTT.